A single sample gave rise to the 24 T cell receptor beta chains below, sequenced in a study of cytomegalovirus exposure and HLA in healthy donors (dated by TCRdb to about 2017). Libraries were constructed by the immunoSEQ multiplex PCR assay. The multiplex PCR relied on a mix of 60 forward primers for TCR Vbeta segments and 13 reverse primers for TCR Jbeta segments. As stored in TCRdb, this immuneACCESS dataset retains in-frame rearrangements with V and J assigned. A fraction of the clones does not appear; measured against another copy, unresolved V genes explain less than half of the discrepancy, and the remainder lacks a known reason. The sample contains about 150,000 clones, about three fifths of them found a single time. The leading ten clones occupy 1.8% of the sample. The specimen sequenced was PBMCs. Source of these receptors: a male donor in good health and CMV-seronegative.

The chain uses TRBV5-6 and TRBJ2-3, with D perhaps matching TRBD2 (5 bases). Trimming cost V 3 bases and J 0 bases, with 11 bases left between them. The CDR3 totals 15 residues. The V gene's germline CDR1 is SGHDT and CDR2 YYEEEE. The DNA of the CDR3 is TGTGCCAGCAGCTCGGGCGGAGGCAGCACAGATACGCAGTATTTT. Encoded protein: CASSSGGGSTDTQYF.

The V and J genes are TRBV30 and TRBJ2-7; D is possibly TRBD1 (6 bases). CDR1 GTSNPN and CDR2 SVGIG come from the germline V gene (reference sequence). V was cut by 4 bases and J by 2 bases, with 12 bases left in between. The CDR3 spans 13 residues. The CDR3 reads CAWKEWGPYEQYF. CDR3 in DNA: TGTGCCTGGAAGGAATGGGGGCCCTACGAGCAGTACTTC.

V usage is TRBV11-2 and J usage is TRBJ2-2; 7 bases map to TRBD2. V lost 0 bases to trimming and J lost 8 bases; unmatched junction nucleotides: 3. The CDR3 runs 14 residues. Germline V gives CDR1 SGHAT, CDR2 FQNNGV. The CDR3 reads CASSLDGGKGELFF. CDR3 DNA: TGTGCCAGCAGCTTAGACGGGGGGAAAGGGGAGCTGTTTTTT.

The chain combines TRBV19 with TRBJ2-3; 8 bases line up with TRBD1. Per the germline V gene, CDR1 is LNHDA and CDR2 is SQIVND (reference sequence). This CDR3 is 15 amino acids long. The ends lost 6 bases at V and 0 bases at J; junction bases unmatched: 5. CDR3 protein: CASRTGATSTDTQYF. CDR3 nucleotides: TGTGCCAGTAGGACAGGGGCCACTAGCACAGATACGCAGTATTTT.

The gene calls are TRBV4-1 and TRBJ2-3; 13 bases agree with TRBD2. This CDR3 contains 16 residues. V trimming: 1 base; J trimming: 4 bases; junction bases outside the gene matches: 2. From germline, CDR1 is MGHRA and CDR2 YSYEKL. The CDR3 DNA is TGCGCCAGCAGCCAAGGACTAGCGGGGGGTTCAGATACGCAGTATTTT. Encoded protein: CASSQGLAGGSDTQYF.

This chain joins TRBV7-9 and TRBJ1-5; D remains ambiguous. This CDR3 contains 15 residues. Per germline, CDR1 SEHNR and CDR2 FQNEAQ (reference sequence). V was clipped by 0 bases and J by 3 bases, with 9 bases between them. The DNA for the CDR3 is TGTGCCAGCAGCTTAGCCGGGGTGGACAATCAGCCCCAGCATTTT. Amino acids: CASSLAGVDNQPQHF.

The chain uses TRBV29-1 and TRBJ1-1; D is perhaps TRBD1 (5 bases). The CDR3 has 13 residues. Trimming stripped 6 bases from V and 3 bases from J, with 14 bases between. Germline assignment: CDR1 SQVTM and CDR2 ANQGSEA. DNA for the CDR3: TGCAGCGTCGAACTAGGGGCTGACACTGAAGCTTTCTTT. The encoded protein is CSVELGADTEAFF.

A few counts support this clone. V is TRBV7-9 and J is TRBJ1-1; D may be TRBD1 (5 bases). The ends were cut back, 4 bases at V and 1 base at J, with 13 bases in the middle. The CDR3 is made up of 15 amino acids. The germline CDR1 and CDR2 sequences are SEHNR and FQNEAQ (reference sequence). CDR3: CASSSWVQGNTEAFF. The CDR3 nucleotides are TGTGCCAGCAGCTCGTGGGTTCAGGGGAACACTGAAGCTTTCTTT.

This clone has just a few counts. The rearrangement links TRBV18 to TRBJ1-4, with D possibly being TRBD1 (5 bases). The germline V gene encodes CDR1 KGHSH and CDR2 LQKENI. The CDR3 is made up of 15 amino acids. Trimming removed 6 bases from V and 3 bases from J, with 14 bases in between. CDR3 sequence reads: CASSQTQGSNEKLFF. In DNA form, the CDR3 reads TGTGCCAGCTCCCAGACCCAGGGATCTAATGAAAAACTGTTTTTT.

The chain carries TRBV6-1 and TRBJ1-5; 8 bases are a match to TRBD1. With V trimmed by 2 bases and J by 5 bases, 11 bases remained unmatched. The CDR3 covers 17 residues. Germline CDR1 reads MNHNS; CDR2 reads SASEGT. In nucleotides, the CDR3 is TGTGCCAGCAGTGAAATCGGAGGGACAGGATTCGATCAGCCCCAGCATTTT. This translates into CASSEIGGTGFDQPQHF.

This clone appeared a few times. The J gene is TRBJ1-5, the V gene TRBV27; D is unclear. The CDR3 totals 13 residues. The V and J ends lost 2 bases and 6 bases respectively, with 8 bases between them. Germline V gives CDR1 MNHEY, CDR2 SMNVEV (reference sequence). CDR3 region: CASSLNLRQPQHF. The CDR3 nucleotides are TGTGCCAGCAGTTTAAATCTACGTCAGCCCCAGCATTTT.

There are a few counts of this clone. This chain uses TRBV19 with TRBJ2-1; TRBD2 aligns across 9 bases. The CDR3 contains 19 residues. CDR1 and CDR2 from the germline V gene are LNHDA and SQIVND (reference sequence). J gave up 6 bases and V 3 bases, and 18 bases lay outside the gene matches. CDR3 bases: TGTGCCAGTAGTATTTTTTGGAAATGGGCGGGGGGGCCGGGCAATGAGCAGTTCTTC. This codes for CASSIFWKWAGGPGNEQFF.

V gene TRBV6-5 combines with J gene TRBJ1-2, with D possibly being TRBD1 (5 bases). This CDR3 is 15 amino acids long. Germline CDR1 and CDR2: MNHEY and SVGAGI. V lost 10 bases to trimming and J lost 5 bases, with 23 bases between them. The CDR3 DNA follows: TGTGCCACCAATTTTTCCCAGGGTTTCGCGTATGGCTACACCTTC. As protein: CATNFSQGFAYGYTF.

The sample holds a few counts of this clone. This chain uses TRBV5-1 with TRBJ1-1; no firm D call. The CDR3 totals 14 residues. The germline V gene has CDR1 SGHRS and CDR2 YFSETQ. V dropped 0 bases and J dropped 1 base, with 7 bases sitting between them. CDR3 amino acids: CASSLGAANTEAFF. Written as DNA, the CDR3 is TGCGCCAGCAGCTTGGGGGCAGCGAACACTGAAGCTTTCTTT.

This chain's CDR3 is CASSIRSQGINEQYF. The DNA of the CDR3 is TGTGCCAGTAGTATAAGGTCACAGGGGATCAACGAGCAGTACTTC. This sequence joins TRBV19 and TRBJ2-7; 7 bases map to TRBD1. V dropped 2 bases and J dropped 5; count of bases not matched to a gene: 9. CDR1 LNHDA and CDR2 SQIVND come from the germline V gene (reference sequence). The CDR3 covers 15 residues.

The chain joins TRBV9 to TRBJ2-3, with 9 positions matching TRBD2. The CDR3 has 16 amino acids. J lost 1 base, V lost 4 bases, and 7 bases had no gene match. Germline loops: CDR1 SGDLS, CDR2 YYNGEE. CDR3 coding DNA: TGTGCCAGCAGCCCCTCGGCGGGGGGGCGCACAGATACGCAGTATTTT. Its translation: CASSPSAGGRTDTQYF.

The V call is TRBV5-1, the J call TRBJ1-2, with 8 bases fitting TRBD1. Germline V CDR1 and CDR2: SGHRS, YFSETQ. The V and J ends lost 3 bases and 6 bases, in that order; junction bases with no gene match: 10. The CDR3 extends over 15 amino acids. Here the CDR3 reads CASSWTTGGNHGYTF. In nucleotides, the CDR3 is TGCGCCAGCAGCTGGACTACAGGGGGAAACCATGGCTACACCTTC. Based on the CDR3 plus reference TRBV5-1 and TRBJ1-2, the full variable domain is KAGVTQTPRYLIKTRGQQVTLSCSPISGHRSVSWYQQTPGQGLQFLFEYFSETQRNKGNFPGRFSGRQFSNSRSEMNVSTLELGDSALYLCASSWTTGGNHGYTFGSGTRLTVV.

The chain carries TRBV28 and TRBJ1-5; perhaps TRBD1 as D (6 bases). Trimming shortened V by 4 bases and J by 3 bases, and 16 bases separated the two germline ends. CDR3 length: 16 residues. Germline assignment: CDR1 MDHEN and CDR2 SYDVKM. In nucleotides, the CDR3 is TGTGCCAGCAGTTCGGCGGGGGGGCCGGTCAATCAGCCCCAGCATTTT. Translation gives CASSSAGGPVNQPQHF.

CDR3 protein: CASGTNYGLNEAFF. In DNA, the CDR3 is TGCGCCAGCGGGACTAATTACGGCCTCAACGAAGCTTTCTTT. V gene TRBV4-3 combines with J gene TRBJ1-1; D might be TRBD1 (5 bases). Germline V gene sequence: CDR1 LGHNA, CDR2 YSLEER. The CDR3 spans 14 residues. Deletions cut 8 bases from V and 8 bases from J, with 21 bases between.

The chain is built from TRBV5-1 and TRBJ1-6, with D perhaps matching TRBD1 (6 bases). Deletions cut 0 bases from V and 9 bases from J, with 19 bases between. This CDR3 has 17 residues. Germline CDR1 reads SGHRS; CDR2 reads YFSETQ. The CDR3 DNA reads TGCGCCAGCAGCTTGGAACCCTTTGGTAACAGGGCTTCACCCCTCCACTTT. Protein product: CASSLEPFGNRASPLHF. The variable domain in full, with the rest retrieved from reference TRBV5-1 and TRBJ1-6, is KAGVTQTPRYLIKTRGQQVTLSCSPISGHRSVSWYQQTPGQGLQFLFEYFSETQRNKGNFPGRFSGRQFSNSRSEMNVSTLELGDSALYLCASSLEPFGNRASPLHFGNGTRLTVT.

J is TRBJ1-1 and V is TRBV7-9; the D gene is possibly TRBD1 (5 bases). V shed 4 bases and J shed 2 bases, with 8 bases lying between them. This CDR3 spans 13 amino acids. Germline loops: CDR1 SEHNR, CDR2 FQNEAQ (reference sequence). The CDR3 here is CASSSQGNTEAFF. In DNA form, the CDR3 reads TGTGCCAGCAGCTCTCAGGGCAACACTGAAGCTTTCTTT.

This clone has a handful of counts. The chain uses TRBV10-3 and TRBJ1-1, with D unclear. V dropped 7 bases and J dropped 0 bases, with 9 bases sitting between them. Germline V CDR1 and CDR2: ENHRY, SYGVKD. The CDR3 totals 13 residues. This chain's CDR3 is CAIKPVMNTEAFF. CDR3 in DNA: TGTGCCATCAAACCAGTCATGAACACTGAAGCTTTCTTT.

The sample holds one count of this clone. V is TRBV20-1 and J is TRBJ2-1; D is perhaps TRBD1 (6 bases). Looked up from germline, CDR1 is DFQATT and CDR2 is SNEGSKA (reference sequence). This CDR3 is built from 11 residues. The CDR3 nucleotides are TGCAGCGCAGGGGATCGGAATGAGCAGTTCTTC. Translating gives CSAGDRNEQFF.

This chain joins TRBV4-1 and TRBJ1-3; D call uncertain. The CDR3 runs to 15 residues. Between the trimmed V and J ends, which lost 0 bases and 2 bases, there was a span of 8 bases. CDR1 is MGHRA and CDR2 is YSYEKL in the germline V gene. CDR3 sequence: CASSQDWETGNTIYF. CDR3 nucleotides: TGCGCCAGCAGCCAAGATTGGGAGACTGGAAACACCATATATTTT.